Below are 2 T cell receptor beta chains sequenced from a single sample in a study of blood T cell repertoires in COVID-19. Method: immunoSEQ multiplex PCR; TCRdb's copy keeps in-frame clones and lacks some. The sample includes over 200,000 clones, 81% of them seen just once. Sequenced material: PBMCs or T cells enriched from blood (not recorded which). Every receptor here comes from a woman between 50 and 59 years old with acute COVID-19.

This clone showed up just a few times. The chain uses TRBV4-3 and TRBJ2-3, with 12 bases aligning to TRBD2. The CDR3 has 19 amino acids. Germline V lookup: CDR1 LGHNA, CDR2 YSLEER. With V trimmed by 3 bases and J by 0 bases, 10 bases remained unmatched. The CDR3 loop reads CASSQPLAGGLTSTDTQYF. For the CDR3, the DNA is TGCGCCAGCAGCCAGCCACTAGCGGGGGGCCTTACTAGCACAGATACGCAGTATTTT.

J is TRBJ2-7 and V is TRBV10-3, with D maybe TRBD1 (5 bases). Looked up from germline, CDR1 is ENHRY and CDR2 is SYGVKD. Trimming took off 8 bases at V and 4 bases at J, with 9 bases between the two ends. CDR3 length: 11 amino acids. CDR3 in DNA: TGTGCCATCGGGGCCCTTTACGAGCAGTACTTC. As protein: CAIGALYEQYF.